Below, 2 T cell receptor beta chains from the same sample are listed, as sequenced in a study of technical replicates of blood from several donors (dated by TCRdb to between 2016 and 2019). The library was obtained by the immunoSEQ multiplex PCR assay. Sourced from immuneACCESS, this table was stored by TCRdb with only in-frame sequences that have V and J called. A share of the clones is absent; for the studies checked, an unresolved V gene accounts for under half, and the remainder has no known explanation. The sample includes roughly 83,000 clones, with more than 80% observed a single time. Together, the top ten hold approximately 0.25% of the sample. Specimen: T cells isolated from PBMCs. The receptors derive from a human donor in good health.

The chain employs TRBV6-4 and TRBJ2-1; tentative D call: TRBD2 (6 bases). This CDR3 contains 14 residues. Trimming cost V 5 bases and J 6 bases, with 14 bases left between them. Germline V gene sequence: CDR1 MRHNA, CDR2 SNTAGT. The CDR3 bases are TGTGCCAGCAGTAGTATCCTAGCGACCAATGAGCAGTTCTTC. It codes for CASSSILATNEQFF.

This chain uses TRBV7-9 with TRBJ2-2, with 7 bases fitting TRBD1. This CDR3 comprises 18 residues. Germline CDR1 and CDR2: SEHNR and FQNEAQ (reference sequence). Trimming took 4 bases from V and 1 from J; bases not matched to a gene: 12. The CDR3 region has the DNA TGTGCCAGCAGCTCTCCGGGACAGAGCTCTGTGAACACCGGGGAGCTGTTTTTT. This encodes CASSSPGQSSVNTGELFF.